The present TCR beta chain was sequenced within a study of blood T cells in healthy people across ages. General study findings and limits: The percentage of naive T cells correlated strongly with TCR beta diversity. TCR beta diversity, measured per million T cells, fell in a roughly linear way with age. Long-lived and aged donors differed, with more naive CD4+ cells and higher diversity in the long-lived.

The CDR3 runs to 15 residues. CDR1 is LNHNV and CDR2 is YYDKDF in the germline V gene (reference sequence). Together with a sample-barcoded 5' primer, a J-beta primer mix was included in a second PCR lasting roughly 6 to 12 cycles. Each cDNA molecule carried a tag from a template-switch adaptor that contained 12 random nucleotides. TCRdb itself ran the 5' RACE reads through MiXCR, one entry per CDR3 protein. The sample yields about 1.6 million distinct CDR3 sequences, 34% seen once. As concerns this clonotype: Its specificity is unknown. The germline gene is not matched at one end of the junction; a read error may be the cause.

The sample consisted of blood. The receptor comes from a woman in her twenties or thirties in good health. The chain recombines TRBV15 with TRBJ2-5; the D gene is possibly TRBD2 (6 bases). CDR3: CATGRDTGRQETQYF. The CDR3 DNA reads as TGTGCCACCGGCAGAGATACCGGGAGACAAGAGACCCAGTACTTC.